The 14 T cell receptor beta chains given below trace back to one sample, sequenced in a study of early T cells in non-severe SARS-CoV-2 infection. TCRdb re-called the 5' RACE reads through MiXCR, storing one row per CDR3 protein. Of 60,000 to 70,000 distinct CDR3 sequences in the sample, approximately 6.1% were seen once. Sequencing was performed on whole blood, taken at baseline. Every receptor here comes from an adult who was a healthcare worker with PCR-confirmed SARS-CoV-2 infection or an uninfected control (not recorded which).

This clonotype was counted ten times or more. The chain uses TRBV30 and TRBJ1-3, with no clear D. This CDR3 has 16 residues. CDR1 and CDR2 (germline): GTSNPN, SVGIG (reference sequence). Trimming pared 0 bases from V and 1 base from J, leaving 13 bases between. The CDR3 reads CAWSVAGLPSGNTIYF. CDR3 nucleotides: TGTGCCTGGAGTGTAGCCGGACTGCCGTCTGGAAACACCATATATTTT.

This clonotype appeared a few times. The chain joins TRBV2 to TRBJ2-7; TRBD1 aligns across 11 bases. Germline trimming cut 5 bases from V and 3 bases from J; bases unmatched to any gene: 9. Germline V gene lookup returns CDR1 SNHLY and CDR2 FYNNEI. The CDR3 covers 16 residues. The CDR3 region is CASSQIPGQGVYEQYF. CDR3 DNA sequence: TGTGCCAGCAGTCAAATACCGGGACAGGGGGTCTACGAGCAGTACTTC. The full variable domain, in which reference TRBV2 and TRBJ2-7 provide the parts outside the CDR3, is EPEVTQTPSHQVTQMGQEVILRCVPISNHLYFYWYRQILGQKVEFLVSFYNNEISEKSEIFDDQFSVERPDGSNFTLKIRSTKLEDSAMYFCASSQIPGQGVYEQYFGPGTRLTVT.

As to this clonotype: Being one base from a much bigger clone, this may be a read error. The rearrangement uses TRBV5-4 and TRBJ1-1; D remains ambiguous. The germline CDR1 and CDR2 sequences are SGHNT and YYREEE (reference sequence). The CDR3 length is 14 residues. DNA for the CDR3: TGTGTCAGCAGCTTGGAACGGCAGAACACTGAAGCTTTCTTT. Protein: CVSSLERQNTEAFF.

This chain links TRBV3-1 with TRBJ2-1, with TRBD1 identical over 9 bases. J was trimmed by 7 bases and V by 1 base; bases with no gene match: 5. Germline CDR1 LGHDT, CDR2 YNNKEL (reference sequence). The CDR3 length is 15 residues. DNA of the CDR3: TGTGCCAGCAGCCAAGGAACAGGGGGCGGAAATGAGCAGTTCTTC. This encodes CASSQGTGGGNEQFF.

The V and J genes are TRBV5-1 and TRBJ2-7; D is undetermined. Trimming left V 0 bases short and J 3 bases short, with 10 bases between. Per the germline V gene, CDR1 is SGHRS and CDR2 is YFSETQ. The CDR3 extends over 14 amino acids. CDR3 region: CASSLAAADYEQYF. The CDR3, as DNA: TGCGCCAGCAGCTTGGCCGCCGCTGACTACGAGCAGTACTTC. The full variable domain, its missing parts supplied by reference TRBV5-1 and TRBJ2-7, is KAGVTQTPRYLIKTRGQQVTLSCSPISGHRSVSWYQQTPGQGLQFLFEYFSETQRNKGNFPGRFSGRQFSNSRSEMNVSTLELGDSALYLCASSLAAADYEQYFGPGTRLTVT.

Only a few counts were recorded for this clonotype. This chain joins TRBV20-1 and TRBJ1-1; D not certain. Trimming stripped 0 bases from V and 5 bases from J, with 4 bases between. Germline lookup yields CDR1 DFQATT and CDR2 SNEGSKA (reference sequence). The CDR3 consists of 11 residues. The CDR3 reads CSARERTEAFF. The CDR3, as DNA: TGCAGTGCTAGAGAAAGGACTGAAGCTTTCTTT.

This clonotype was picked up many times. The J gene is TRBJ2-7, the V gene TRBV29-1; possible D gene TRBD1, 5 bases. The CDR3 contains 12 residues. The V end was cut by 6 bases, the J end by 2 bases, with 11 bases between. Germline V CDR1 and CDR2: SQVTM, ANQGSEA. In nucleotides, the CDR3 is TGCAGCGTCCTGGACATAGCCTACGAGCAGTACTTC. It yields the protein CSVLDIAYEQYF.

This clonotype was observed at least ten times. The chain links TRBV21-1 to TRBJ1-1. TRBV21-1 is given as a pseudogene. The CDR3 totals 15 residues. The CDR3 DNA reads TGTGCCAGCAGCAAAGGGCAGGTCCGGAGCACTGAAGCTTTCTTT. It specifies CASSKGQVRSTEAFF.

In nucleotides, the CDR3 is TGTGCCAGTAGTATAGCGGCTAGCGGGAACACCTACGAGCAGTACTTC. This sequence encodes CASSIAASGNTYEQYF. This chain connects TRBV19 to TRBJ2-7; 9 nucleotides line up with TRBD2. Germline trimming cut 1 base from V and 2 bases from J; bases unmatched to any gene: 6. This CDR3 comprises 16 residues. The V gene's germline CDR1 is LNHDA and CDR2 SQIVND (reference sequence).

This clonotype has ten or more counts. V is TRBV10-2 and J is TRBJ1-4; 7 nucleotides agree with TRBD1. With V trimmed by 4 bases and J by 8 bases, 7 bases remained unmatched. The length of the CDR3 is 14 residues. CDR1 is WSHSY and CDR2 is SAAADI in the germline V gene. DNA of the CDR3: TGCGCCAGCAGTGCAGGGGGGGCAAGAGAAAAACTGTTTTTT. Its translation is CASSAGGAREKLFF.

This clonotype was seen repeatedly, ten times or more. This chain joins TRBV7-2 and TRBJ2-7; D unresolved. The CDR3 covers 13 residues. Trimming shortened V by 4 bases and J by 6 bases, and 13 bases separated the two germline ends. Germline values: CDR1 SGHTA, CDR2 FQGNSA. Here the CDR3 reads CASSSGVVLEQYF. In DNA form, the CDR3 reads TGTGCCAGCAGCTCCGGTGTCGTCCTCGAGCAGTACTTC.

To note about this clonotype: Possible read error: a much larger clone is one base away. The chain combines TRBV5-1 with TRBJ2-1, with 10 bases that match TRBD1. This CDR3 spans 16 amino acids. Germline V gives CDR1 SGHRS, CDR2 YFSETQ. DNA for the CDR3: TGCGCCAGTCAACCTCGGGACAGGGGTTCCTCCAATGAGCAGTTCTTC. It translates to CASQPRDRGSSNEQFF.

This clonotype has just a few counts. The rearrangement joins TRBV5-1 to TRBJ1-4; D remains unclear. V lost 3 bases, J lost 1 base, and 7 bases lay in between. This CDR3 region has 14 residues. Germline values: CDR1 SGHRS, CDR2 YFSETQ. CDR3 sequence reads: CASSSDLTNEKLFF. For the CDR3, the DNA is TGCGCCAGCAGCTCGGACCTAACTAATGAAAAACTGTTTTTT.

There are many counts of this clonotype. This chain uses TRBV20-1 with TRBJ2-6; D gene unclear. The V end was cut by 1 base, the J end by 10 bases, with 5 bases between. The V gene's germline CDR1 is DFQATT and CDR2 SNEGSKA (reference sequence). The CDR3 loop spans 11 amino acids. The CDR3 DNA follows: TGCAGTGCTAGAGGGCCTAACGTCCTGACTTTC. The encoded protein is CSARGPNVLTF.